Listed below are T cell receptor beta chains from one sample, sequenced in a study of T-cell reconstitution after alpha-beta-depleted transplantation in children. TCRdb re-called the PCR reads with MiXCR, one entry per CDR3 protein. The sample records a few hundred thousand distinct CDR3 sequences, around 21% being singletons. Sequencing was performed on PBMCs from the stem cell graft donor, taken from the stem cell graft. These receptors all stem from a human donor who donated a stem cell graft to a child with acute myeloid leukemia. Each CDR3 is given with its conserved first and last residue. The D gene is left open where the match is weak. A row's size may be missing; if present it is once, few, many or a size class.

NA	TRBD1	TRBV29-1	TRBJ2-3	CSVDPGQGRTDTQYF	TGCAGCGTTGACCCGGGACAGGGGCGGACAGATACGCAGTATTTT
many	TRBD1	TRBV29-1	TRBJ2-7	CSVETIGQGAYEQYF	TGCAGCGTTGAAACTATAGGACAGGGGGCTTACGAGCAGTACTTC
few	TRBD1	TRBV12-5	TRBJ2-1	CASGWGQINNEQFF	TGTGCTAGTGGTTGGGGACAGATAAACAATGAGCAGTTCTTC
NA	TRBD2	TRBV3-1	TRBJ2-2	CASSHSGKNTGELFF	TGTGCCAGCAGCCACAGCGGGAAGAACACCGGGGAGCTGTTTTTT
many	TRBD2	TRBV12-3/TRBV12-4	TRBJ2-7	CASSQRTTSANEQYF	TGTGCCAGCAGTCAACGAACAACTAGCGCCAACGAGCAGTACTTC
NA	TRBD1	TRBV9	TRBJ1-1	CASSSRTGTNTEAFF	TGTGCCAGCAGCTCCAGGACAGGGACGAACACTGAAGCTTTCTTT
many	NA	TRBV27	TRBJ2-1	CASSSLLGNEQFF	TGTGCCAGCAGTTCCCTACTAGGCAATGAGCAGTTCTTC
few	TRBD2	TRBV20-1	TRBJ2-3	CSATPSGPSTDTQYF	TGCAGTGCTACGCCTAGCGGTCCTAGCACAGATACGCAGTATTTT
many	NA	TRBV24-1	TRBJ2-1	CATSAPGWDEQFF	TGTGCCACCAGTGCACCGGGATGGGATGAGCAGTTCTTC
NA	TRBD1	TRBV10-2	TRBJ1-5	CASTGGGDQPQHF	TGCGCCAGCACCGGAGGGGGCGATCAGCCCCAGCATTTT
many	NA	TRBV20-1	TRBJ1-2	CSATGDYGYTF	TGCAGTGCGACAGGAGACTATGGCTACACCTTC
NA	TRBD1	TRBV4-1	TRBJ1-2	CASSSQGTGYLLGYTF	TGCGCCAGCAGCTCTCAAGGGACAGGCTATCTTTTGGGCTACACCTTC
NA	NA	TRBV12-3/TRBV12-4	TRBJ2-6	CASRTSSGANVLTF	TGTGCCAGCAGGACAAGCTCTGGGGCCAACGTCCTGACTTTC
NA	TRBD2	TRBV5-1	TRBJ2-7	CASSLWTSGRFLAPSEQYF	TGCGCCAGCAGCTTGTGGACTAGCGGGAGGTTTTTGGCGCCGAGCGAGCAGTACTTC
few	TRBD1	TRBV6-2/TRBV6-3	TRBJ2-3	CASSHMDRVTDTQYF	TGTGCCAGCAGCCACATGGACAGGGTAACAGATACGCAGTATTTT
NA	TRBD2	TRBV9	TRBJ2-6	CASKAGPSGANVLTF	TGTGCCAGCAAAGCGGGACCCTCTGGGGCCAACGTCCTGACTTTC
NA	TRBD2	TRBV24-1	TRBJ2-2	CATSDPGLAGNTGELFF	TGTGCCACCAGTGATCCTGGACTAGCGGGGAACACCGGGGAGCTGTTTTTT
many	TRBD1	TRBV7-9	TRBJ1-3	CASSSDRGSGNTIYF	TGTGCCAGCAGCTCAGACAGGGGGAGTGGAAACACCATATATTTT
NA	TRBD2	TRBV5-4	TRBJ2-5	CASSLRQSGSLETQYF	TGTGCCAGCAGCTTGCGTCAAAGCGGGAGTTTGGAGACCCAGTACTTC
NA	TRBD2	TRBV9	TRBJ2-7	CASSPNTHETSGSSYEQYF	TGTGCCAGCAGCCCTAACACGCACGAGACTAGCGGGAGCTCCTACGAGCAGTACTTC
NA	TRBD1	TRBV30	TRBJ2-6	CAWSTGGHGANVLTF	TGTGCCTGGAGTACAGGGGGTCACGGGGCCAACGTCCTGACTTTC
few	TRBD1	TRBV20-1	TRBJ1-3	CSAGQGRDTIYF	TGCAGTGCTGGACAGGGCCGAGACACCATATATTTT
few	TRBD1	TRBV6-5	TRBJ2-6	CASSSTGGYSGANVLTF	TGTGCCAGCAGTTCGACAGGGGGTTATTCTGGGGCCAACGTCCTGACTTTC
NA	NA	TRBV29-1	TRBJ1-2	CSVLTGPYGYTF	TGCAGCGTTTTGACAGGCCCTTATGGCTACACCTTC
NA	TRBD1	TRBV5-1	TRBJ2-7	CASSVSGTGAFEQYF	TGCGCCAGCAGTGTTTCCGGGACAGGGGCGTTCGAGCAGTACTTC
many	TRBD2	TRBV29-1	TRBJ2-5	CSVEVAGRETQYF	TGCAGCGTTGAGGTAGCGGGACGGGAGACCCAGTACTTC
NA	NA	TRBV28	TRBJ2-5	CASRTRNQETQYF	TGTGCCAGCAGGACGCGTAACCAAGAGACCCAGTACTTC
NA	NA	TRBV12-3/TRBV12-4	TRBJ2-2	CASSTAYRAGELFF	TGTGCCAGCAGCACAGCTTACAGGGCCGGGGAGCTGTTTTTT
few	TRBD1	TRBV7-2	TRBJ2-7	CASSVGQGYEQYF	TGTGCCAGCAGCGTGGGACAGGGCTACGAGCAGTACTTC
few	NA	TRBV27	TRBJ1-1	CASSFVQGGTEAFF	TGTGCCAGCAGTTTCGTACAGGGTGGCACTGAAGCTTTCTTT
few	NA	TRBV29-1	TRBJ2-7	CSVVRTVTYEQYF	TGCAGCGTTGTGAGGACAGTCACCTACGAGCAGTACTTC
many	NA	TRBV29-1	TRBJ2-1	CSVEGIYVNEQFF	TGCAGCGTTGAGGGTATTTACGTTAATGAGCAGTTCTTC
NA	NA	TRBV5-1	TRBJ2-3	CASRPGEGTDTQYF	TGCGCCAGCAGACCTGGAGAAGGCACAGATACGCAGTATTTT
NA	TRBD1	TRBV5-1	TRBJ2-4	CASSPGQGEDIQYF	TGCGCCAGCAGCCCCGGACAGGGGGAGGACATTCAGTACTTC
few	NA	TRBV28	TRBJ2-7	CASRGLGRYEQYF	TGTGCCAGCAGAGGTCTTGGACGCTACGAGCAGTACTTC
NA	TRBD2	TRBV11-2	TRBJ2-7	CASSFALAGGYEQYF	TGTGCCAGCAGCTTCGCCCTAGCGGGAGGCTACGAGCAGTACTTC
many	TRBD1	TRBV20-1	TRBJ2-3	CSAPRQGDTQYF	TGCAGTGCCCCGAGACAGGGAGATACGCAGTATTTT
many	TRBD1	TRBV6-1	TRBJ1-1	CASTDSGQLEAFF	TGTGCCAGCACCGACTCGGGACAGCTAGAAGCTTTCTTT
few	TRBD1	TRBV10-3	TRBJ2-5	CAISESRDREETQYF	TGTGCCATCAGTGAGTCGAGGGACAGGGAAGAGACCCAGTACTTC
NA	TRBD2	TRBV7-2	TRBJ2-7	CASSLGGLAGLYEQYF	TGTGCCAGCAGCTTAGGGGGACTAGCGGGGCTCTACGAGCAGTACTTC